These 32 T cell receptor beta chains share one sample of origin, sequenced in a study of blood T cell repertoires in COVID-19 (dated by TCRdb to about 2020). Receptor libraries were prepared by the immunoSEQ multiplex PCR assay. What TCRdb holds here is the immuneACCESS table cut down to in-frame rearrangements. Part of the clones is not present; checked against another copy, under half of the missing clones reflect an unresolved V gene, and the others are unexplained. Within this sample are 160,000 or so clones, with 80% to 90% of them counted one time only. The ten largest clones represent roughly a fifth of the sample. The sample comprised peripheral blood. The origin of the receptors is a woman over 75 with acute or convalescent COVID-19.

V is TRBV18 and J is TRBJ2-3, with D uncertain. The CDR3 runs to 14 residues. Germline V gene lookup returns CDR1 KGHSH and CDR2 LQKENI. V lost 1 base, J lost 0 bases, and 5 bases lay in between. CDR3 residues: CASSPLQSTDTQYF. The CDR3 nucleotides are TGTGCCAGCTCACCACTCCAGAGCACAGATACGCAGTATTTT.

The CDR3 DNA reads TGTGCCAGCAGAAAAGCCTTTCTAGCGGTAACCTACAATGAGCAGTTCTTC. Protein: CASRKAFLAVTYNEQFF. V usage is TRBV2 and J usage is TRBJ2-1, with 7 bases identical to TRBD2. Germline trimming cut 6 bases from V and 2 bases from J; bases unmatched to any gene: 13. CDR1 is SNHLY and CDR2 is FYNNEI in the germline V gene. The CDR3 totals 17 residues.

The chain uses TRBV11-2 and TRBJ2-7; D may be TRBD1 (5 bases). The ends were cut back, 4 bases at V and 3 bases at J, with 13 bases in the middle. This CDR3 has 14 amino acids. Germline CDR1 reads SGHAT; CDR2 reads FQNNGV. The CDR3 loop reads CASSSLTANYEQYF. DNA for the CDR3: TGTGCCAGCAGCTCTTTGACAGCCAACTACGAGCAGTACTTC.

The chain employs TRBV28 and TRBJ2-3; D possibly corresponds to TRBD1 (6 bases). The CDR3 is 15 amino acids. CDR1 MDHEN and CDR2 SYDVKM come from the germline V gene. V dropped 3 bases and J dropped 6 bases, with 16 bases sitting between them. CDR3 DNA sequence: TGTGCCAGCAGTTTCGAACAGGGTCGTCACGATACGCAGTATTTT. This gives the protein CASSFEQGRHDTQYF.

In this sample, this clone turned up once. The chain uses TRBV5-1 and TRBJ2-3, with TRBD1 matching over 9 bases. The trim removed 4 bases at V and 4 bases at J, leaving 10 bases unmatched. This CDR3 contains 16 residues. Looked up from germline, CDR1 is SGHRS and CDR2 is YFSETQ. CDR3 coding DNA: TGCGCCAGCAGCCCTTCCGGGACAGGGTATGCAGATACGCAGTATTTT. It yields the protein CASSPSGTGYADTQYF.

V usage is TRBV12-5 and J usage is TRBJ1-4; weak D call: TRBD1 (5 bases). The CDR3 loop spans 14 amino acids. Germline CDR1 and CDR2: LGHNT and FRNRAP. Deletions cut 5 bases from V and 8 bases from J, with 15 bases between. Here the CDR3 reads CASGKDMAREKLFF. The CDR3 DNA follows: TGTGCTAGTGGTAAGGACATGGCGAGGGAAAAACTGTTTTTT.

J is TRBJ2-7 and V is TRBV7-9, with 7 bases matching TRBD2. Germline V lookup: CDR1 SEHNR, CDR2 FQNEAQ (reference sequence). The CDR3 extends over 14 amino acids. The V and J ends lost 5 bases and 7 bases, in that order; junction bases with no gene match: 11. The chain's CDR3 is CASSPGSGGGEQYF. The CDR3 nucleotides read TGTGCCAGCAGCCCAGGGTCGGGAGGAGGTGAGCAGTACTTC.

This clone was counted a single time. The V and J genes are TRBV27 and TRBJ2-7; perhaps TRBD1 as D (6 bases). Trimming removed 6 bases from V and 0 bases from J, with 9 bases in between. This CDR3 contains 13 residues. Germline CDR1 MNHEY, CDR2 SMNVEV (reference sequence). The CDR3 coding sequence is TGTGCCAGCAGGCAGGGGAACTCCTACGAGCAGTACTTC. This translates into CASRQGNSYEQYF.

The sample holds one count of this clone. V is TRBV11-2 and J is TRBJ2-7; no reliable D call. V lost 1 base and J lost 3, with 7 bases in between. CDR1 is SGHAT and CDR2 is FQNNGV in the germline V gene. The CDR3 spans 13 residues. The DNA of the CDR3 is TGTGCCAGCAGCTTAGTACCGGGCTACGAGCAGTACTTC. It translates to CASSLVPGYEQYF.

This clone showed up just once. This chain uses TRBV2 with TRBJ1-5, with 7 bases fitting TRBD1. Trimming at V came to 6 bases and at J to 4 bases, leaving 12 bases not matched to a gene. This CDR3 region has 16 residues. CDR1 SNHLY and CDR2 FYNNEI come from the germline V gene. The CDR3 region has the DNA TGTGCCAGCAGAGGATTCCCGACAGGGAGGAATCAGCCCCAGCATTTT. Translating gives CASRGFPTGRNQPQHF.

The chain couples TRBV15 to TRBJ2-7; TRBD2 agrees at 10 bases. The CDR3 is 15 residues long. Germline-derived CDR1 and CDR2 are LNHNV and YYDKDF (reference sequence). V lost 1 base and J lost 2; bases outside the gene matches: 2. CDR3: CATSRGLAGAYEQYF. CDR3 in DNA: TGTGCCACCAGCAGAGGTCTAGCGGGGGCCTACGAGCAGTACTTC.

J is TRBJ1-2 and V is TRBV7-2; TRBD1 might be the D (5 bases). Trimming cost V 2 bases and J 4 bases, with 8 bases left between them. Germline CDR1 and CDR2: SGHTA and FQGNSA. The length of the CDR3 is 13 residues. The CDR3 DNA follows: TGTGCCAGCAGCTTAAACCAGGGCTATGGCTACACCTTC. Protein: CASSLNQGYGYTF.

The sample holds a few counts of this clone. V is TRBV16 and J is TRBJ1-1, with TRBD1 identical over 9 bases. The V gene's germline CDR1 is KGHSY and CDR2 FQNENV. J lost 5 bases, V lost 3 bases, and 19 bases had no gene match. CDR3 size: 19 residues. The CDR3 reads CASSQSLQGARGMGTEAFF. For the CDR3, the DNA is TGTGCCAGCAGCCAGTCGTTACAGGGGGCGAGGGGAATGGGAACTGAAGCTTTCTTT.

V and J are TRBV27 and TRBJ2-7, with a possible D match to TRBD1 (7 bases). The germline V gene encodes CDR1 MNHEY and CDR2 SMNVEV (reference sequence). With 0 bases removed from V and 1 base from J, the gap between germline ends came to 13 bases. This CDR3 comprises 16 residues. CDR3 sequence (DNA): TGTGCCAGCAGTTTATCAACGGGGGACAGATCCTACGAGCAGTACTTC. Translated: CASSLSTGDRSYEQYF.

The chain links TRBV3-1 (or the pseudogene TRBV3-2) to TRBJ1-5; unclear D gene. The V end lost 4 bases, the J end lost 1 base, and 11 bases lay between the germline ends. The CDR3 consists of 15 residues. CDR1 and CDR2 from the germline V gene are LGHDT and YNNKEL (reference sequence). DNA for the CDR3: TGTGCCAGCAGCCCCGCCGGTAACAGCAATCAGCCCCAGCATTTT. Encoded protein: CASSPAGNSNQPQHF.

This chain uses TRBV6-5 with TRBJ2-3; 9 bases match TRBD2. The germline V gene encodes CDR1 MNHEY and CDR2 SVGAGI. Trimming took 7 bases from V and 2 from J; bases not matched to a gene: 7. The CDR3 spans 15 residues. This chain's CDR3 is CASKAGGPITDTQYF. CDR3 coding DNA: TGTGCCAGCAAGGCGGGGGGGCCTATCACAGATACGCAGTATTTT.

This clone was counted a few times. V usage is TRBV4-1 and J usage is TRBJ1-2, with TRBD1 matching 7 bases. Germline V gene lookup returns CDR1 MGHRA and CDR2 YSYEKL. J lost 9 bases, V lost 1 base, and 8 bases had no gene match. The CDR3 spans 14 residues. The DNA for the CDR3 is TGCGCCAGCAGCCAAGCCGCCGACAGGGTGAGCTACACCTTC. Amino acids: CASSQAADRVSYTF.

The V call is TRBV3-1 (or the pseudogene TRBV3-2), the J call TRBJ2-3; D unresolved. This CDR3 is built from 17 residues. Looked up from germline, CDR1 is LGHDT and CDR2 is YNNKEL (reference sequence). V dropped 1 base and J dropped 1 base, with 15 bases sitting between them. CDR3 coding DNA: TGTGCCAGCAGCCAAGGACTGGCCTCCATCCGCACAGATACGCAGTATTTT. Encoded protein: CASSQGLASIRTDTQYF.

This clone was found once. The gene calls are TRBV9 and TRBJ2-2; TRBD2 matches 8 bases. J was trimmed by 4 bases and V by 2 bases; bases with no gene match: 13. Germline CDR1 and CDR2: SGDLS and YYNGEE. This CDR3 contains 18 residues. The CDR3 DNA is TGTGCCAGCAGCGTTGGTAGTCGGGAGGGCTGGGTCACCGGGGAGCTGTTTTTT. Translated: CASSVGSREGWVTGELFF.

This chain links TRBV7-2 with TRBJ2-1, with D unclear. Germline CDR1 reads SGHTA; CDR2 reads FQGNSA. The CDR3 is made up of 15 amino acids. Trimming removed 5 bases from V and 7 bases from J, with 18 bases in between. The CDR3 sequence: CASSPRSSFGNEQFF. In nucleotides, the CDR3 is TGTGCCAGCAGCCCTCGATCTTCATTCGGTAATGAGCAGTTCTTC.

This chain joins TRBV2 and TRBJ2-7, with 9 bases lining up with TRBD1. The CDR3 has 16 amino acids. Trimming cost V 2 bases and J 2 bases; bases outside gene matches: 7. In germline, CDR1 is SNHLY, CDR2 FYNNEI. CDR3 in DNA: TGTGCCAGCAGTGAAATAGTACAGGGGGCTACCTACGAGCAGTACTTC. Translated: CASSEIVQGATYEQYF. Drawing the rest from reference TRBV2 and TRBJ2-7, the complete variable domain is EPEVTQTPSHQVTQMGQEVILRCVPISNHLYFYWYRQILGQKVEFLVSFYNNEISEKSEIFDDQFSVERPDGSNFTLKIRSTKLEDSAMYFCASSEIVQGATYEQYFGPGTRLTVT.

CDR3 nucleotide sequence: TGTGCCAGCAGTGTCAGGGTTGTTAAAGATACGCAGTATTTT. Translated: CASSVRVVKDTQYF. The V and J genes are TRBV2 and TRBJ2-3; possibly TRBD1 for D (5 bases). Between the trimmed V and J ends, which lost 4 bases and 5 bases, there was a span of 13 bases. Per germline, CDR1 SNHLY and CDR2 FYNNEI. The CDR3 sequence is 14 residues long.

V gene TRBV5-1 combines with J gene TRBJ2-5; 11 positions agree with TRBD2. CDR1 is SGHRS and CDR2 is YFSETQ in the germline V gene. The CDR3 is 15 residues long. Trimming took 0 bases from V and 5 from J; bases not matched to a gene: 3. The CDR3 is CASSLELAGAETQYF. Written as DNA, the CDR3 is TGCGCCAGCAGCTTGGAACTAGCGGGGGCCGAGACCCAGTACTTC.

The CDR3 DNA reads as TGTGCCAGCAGCTTCGAGACAGGATATAATTCACCCCTCCACTTT. It translates to CASSFETGYNSPLHF. V gene TRBV11-2 combines with J gene TRBJ1-6; D is perhaps TRBD1 (6 bases). CDR1 and CDR2 from the germline V gene are SGHAT and FQNNGV. Trimming removed 3 bases from V and 4 bases from J, with 10 bases in between. This CDR3 contains 15 residues.

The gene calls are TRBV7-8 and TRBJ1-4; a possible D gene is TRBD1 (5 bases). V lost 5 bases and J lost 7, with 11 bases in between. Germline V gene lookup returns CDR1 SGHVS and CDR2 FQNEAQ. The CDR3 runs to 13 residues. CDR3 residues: CASSRGGFEKLFF. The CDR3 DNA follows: TGTGCCAGCAGCCGCGGGGGTTTTGAAAAACTGTTTTTT.

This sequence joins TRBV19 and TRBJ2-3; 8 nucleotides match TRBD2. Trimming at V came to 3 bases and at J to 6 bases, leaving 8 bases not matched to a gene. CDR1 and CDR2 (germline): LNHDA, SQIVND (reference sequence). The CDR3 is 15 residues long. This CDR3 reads CASSIGSLAVDTQYF. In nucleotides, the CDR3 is TGTGCCAGTAGTATTGGGTCACTAGCGGTGGATACGCAGTATTTT.

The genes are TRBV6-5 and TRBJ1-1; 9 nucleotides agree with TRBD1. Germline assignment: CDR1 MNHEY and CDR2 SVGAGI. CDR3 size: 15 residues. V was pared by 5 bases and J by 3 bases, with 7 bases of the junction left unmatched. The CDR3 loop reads CASSNTQGADTEAFF. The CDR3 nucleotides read TGTGCCAGCAGTAACACACAGGGGGCGGACACTGAAGCTTTCTTT.

CDR3 region: CASSQELGGSSGNTIYF. In DNA, the CDR3 is TGCGCCAGCAGCCAAGAACTCGGCGGTAGCTCTGGAAACACCATATATTTT. The rearrangement joins TRBV4-3 to TRBJ1-3; D call uncertain. The CDR3 spans 17 residues. Trimming cost V 0 bases and J 0 bases, with 12 bases left between them. CDR1 LGHNA and CDR2 YSLEER come from the germline V gene.

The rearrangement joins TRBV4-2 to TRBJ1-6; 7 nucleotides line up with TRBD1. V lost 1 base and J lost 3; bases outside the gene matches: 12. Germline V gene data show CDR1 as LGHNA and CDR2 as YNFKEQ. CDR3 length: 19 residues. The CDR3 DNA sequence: TGTGCCAGCAGCCAAGGTTACAGGGGATTCTCTCGCTATAATTCACCCCTCCACTTT. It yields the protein CASSQGYRGFSRYNSPLHF.

The CDR3 loop reads CASSLGRFNQPQHF. The CDR3 nucleotides are TGTGCCAGCAGCTTGGGCAGGTTCAATCAGCCCCAGCATTTT. This rearrangement joins TRBV5-8 to TRBJ1-5; no clear D gene. V gave up 0 bases and J gave up 3 bases, with 7 bases separating them. Germline V gene data show CDR1 as SGHTS and CDR2 as YDEGEE. This CDR3 region has 14 residues.

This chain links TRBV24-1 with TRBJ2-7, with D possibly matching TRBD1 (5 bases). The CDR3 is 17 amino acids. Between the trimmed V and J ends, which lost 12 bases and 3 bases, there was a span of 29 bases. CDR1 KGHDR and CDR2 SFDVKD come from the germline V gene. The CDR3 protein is CAPQLFRGSPFSYEQYF. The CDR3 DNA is TGTGCCCCACAATTATTTAGGGGCTCGCCATTCAGCTACGAGCAGTACTTC.

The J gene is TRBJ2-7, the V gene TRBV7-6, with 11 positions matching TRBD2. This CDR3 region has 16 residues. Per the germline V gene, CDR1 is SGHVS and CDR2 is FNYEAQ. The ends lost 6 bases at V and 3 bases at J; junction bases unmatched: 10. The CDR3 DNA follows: TGTGCCAGCAGTTCATCCGGGACTAGCGGAAACTACGAGCAGTACTTC. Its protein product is CASSSSGTSGNYEQYF.